A selection of T cell receptor beta chains follows, all from one sample in a study of OX40 agonist ivuxolimab in advanced cancers. Profiling relied on immunoSEQ multiplex PCR, and the TCRdb table lists in-frame clones only, not all of them. The data contain tens of thousands of clones, more than 75% of them singletons. Sample: CD4+ or CD8+ T cells sorted from blood, taken in a trial of the OX40 agonist ivuxolimab. These receptors were obtained from an adult with an advanced solid tumor such as melanoma, head and neck, liver or kidney cancer. CDR3s include the opening cysteine and the closing phenylalanine or tryptophan. D genes are given only for firm matches. Clone size is stated in some rows and not others, as once, few, many or a class when expanded.

J gene,V gene,clone size,D gene,CDR3 protein,CDR3 DNA
TRBJ1-3,TRBV6-5,.,TRBD1,CASSRERQGRNTIYF,TGTGCCAGCAGTAGGGAGCGACAGGGTCGAAACACCATATATTTT
TRBJ2-1,TRBV7-2,.,TRBD2,CASSLTLAGGLDEQFF,TGTGCCAGCAGCTTAACCCTAGCGGGGGGGCTCGACGAGCAGTTCTTC
TRBJ1-5,TRBV19,.,.,CASSITLSNQPQHF,TGTGCCAGTAGTATTACTCTTAGCAATCAGCCCCAGCATTTT
TRBJ1-4,TRBV30,once,TRBD1,CAWTQQGAGEKLFF,TGTGCCTGGACCCAACAGGGGGCCGGTGAAAAACTGTTTTTT
TRBJ1-4,TRBV4-1,.,TRBD1,CASSHGYRGRTEKLFF,TGCGCCAGCAGCCATGGATACAGGGGGCGGACTGAAAAACTGTTTTTT
TRBJ1-2,TRBV7-2,.,TRBD1,CASSLERQGARGYTF,TGTGCCAGCAGCTTAGAGAGGCAGGGGGCTAGAGGCTACACCTTC
TRBJ2-2,TRBV6-5,.,.,CASRHTGELFF,TGTGCCAGCAGACACACCGGGGAGCTGTTTTTT
TRBJ2-1,TRBV11-2,once,TRBD1,CASSSDRAREQFF,TGTGCCAGCAGCTCTGACAGGGCTCGGGAGCAGTTCTTC
TRBJ1-5,TRBV21-1,.,.,CASSKSDVNQPQHF,TGTGCCAGCAGCAAAAGTGACGTCAATCAGCCCCAGCATTTT
TRBJ1-3,TRBV11-2,.,.,CASSALDRSSGNTIYF,TGTGCCAGCAGCGCGCTCGACAGGAGCTCTGGAAACACCATATATTTT
TRBJ2-5,TRBV27,.,.,CASSLSWAALSREGQYF,TGTGCCAGCAGTTTATCTTGGGCAGCCCTCTCGAGAGAGGGCCAGTACTTC
TRBJ2-7,TRBV5-4,.,.,CASSPEAGTVYEQYF,TGTGCCAGCAGCCCTGAGGCGGGGACAGTCTACGAGCAGTACTTC
TRBJ2-5,TRBV7-9,.,.,CASSRGGQGLETQYF,TGTGCCAGCAGCCGGGGGGGACAGGGCTTGGAGACCCAGTACTTC
TRBJ2-2,TRBV6-5,few,.,CASSYSGTGELFF,TGTGCCAGCAGTTACTCGGGCACCGGGGAGCTGTTTTTT
TRBJ2-1,TRBV5-6,.,.,CASEKGSYNEQFF,TGTGCCAGCGAGAAAGGCTCCTACAATGAGCAGTTCTTC
TRBJ2-5,TRBV7-3,.,.,CASSRTVQETQYF,TGTGCCAGCAGTCGGACCGTCCAGGAGACCCAGTACTTC
TRBJ2-1,TRBV7-2,.,TRBD2,CASSLRRGNYNEQFF,TGTGCCAGCAGCTTACGGCGGGGGAACTACAATGAGCAGTTCTTC
TRBJ2-7,TRBV28,.,TRBD2,CASSFALAGLTYEQYF,TGTGCCAGCAGTTTTGCCCTAGCGGGGTTAACCTACGAGCAGTACTTC
TRBJ2-5,TRBV9,few,.,CASSLARDETQYF,TGTGCCAGCAGCTTAGCCCGGGACGAGACCCAGTACTTC
TRBJ2-2,TRBV6-1,.,.,CASSDRQTGELFF,TGTGCCAGCAGTGATAGACAGACCGGGGAGCTGTTTTTT
TRBJ1-3,TRBV10-3,few,TRBD1,CAISKTGLDTIYF,TGTGCCATCAGCAAGACAGGGTTGGACACCATATATTTT
TRBJ2-5,TRBV19,.,.,CASRSGLETQYF,TGTGCCAGTAGGTCGGGGTTGGAGACCCAGTACTTC
TRBJ2-1,TRBV5-6,once,.,CASSSVTRVPEQFF,TGTGCCAGCAGCTCGGTTACCAGGGTCCCTGAGCAGTTCTTC
TRBJ1-4,TRBV4-1,.,.,CASSQGYGKLFF,TGCGCCAGCAGCCAAGGTTACGGAAAACTGTTTTTT
TRBJ1-6,TRBV5-6,.,.,CASSREESPLHF,TGTGCCAGCAGCAGGGAAGAATCACCCCTCCACTTT
TRBJ2-3,TRBV7-3,.,.,CASSLRGKGDTQYF,TGTGCCAGCAGCTTGAGAGGAAAGGGAGATACGCAGTATTTT
TRBJ2-2,TRBV10-3,.,.,CAVGQRDTGELFF,TGTGCCGTCGGACAGCGGGACACCGGGGAGCTGTTTTTT
TRBJ2-1,TRBV27,once,.,CASSLGGFKQFF,TGTGCCAGCAGCTTAGGAGGGTTCAAGCAGTTCTTC
TRBJ1-2,TRBV2,.,.,CASSEALDRSNYGYTF,TGTGCCAGCAGTGAAGCGCTCGACAGATCTAACTATGGCTACACCTTC
TRBJ2-1,TRBV5-1,.,TRBD1,CASSLVGQVFNEQFF,TGCGCCAGCAGCTTGGTGGGACAGGTTTTCAATGAGCAGTTCTTC
TRBJ2-3,TRBV11-1,.,TRBD2,CASSPGTSGYTDTQYF,TGTGCCAGCAGCCCCGGGACTAGCGGATACACAGATACGCAGTATTTT
TRBJ1-4,TRBV5-1,.,TRBD1,CASSLFTQGTNEKLFF,TGCGCCAGCAGCTTGTTCACACAGGGGACTAATGAAAAACTGTTTTTT
TRBJ2-3,TRBV13,.,TRBD1,CASANTRDSASTDTQYF,TGTGCCAGCGCCAATACCCGGGACAGCGCTAGCACAGATACGCAGTATTTT
TRBJ1-1,TRBV19,.,.,CASYGGGGSGTEAFF,TGTGCCTCATACGGGGGGGGCGGCAGTGGTACTGAAGCTTTCTTT
TRBJ1-3,TRBV5-5,few,TRBD1,CASSQTTGASGNTIYF,TGTGCCAGCAGCCAAACTACAGGGGCTTCTGGAAACACCATATATTTT
TRBJ2-5,TRBV5-1,once,TRBD2,CASNNGGGTQETQYF,TGCGCCAGCAACAACGGCGGGGGAACACAAGAGACCCAGTACTTC
TRBJ2-5,TRBV18,.,.,CASSPPRAEQVTQYF,TGTGCCAGCTCACCACCGAGGGCGGAACAAGTGACCCAGTACTTC
TRBJ2-3,TRBV5-6,.,TRBD2,CASSPSAGVTDTQYF,TGTGCCAGCAGCCCGAGTGCGGGGGTCACAGATACGCAGTATTTT
TRBJ2-1,TRBV12-5,once,TRBD2,CASGSKNLGAGGYNEQFF,TGTGCTAGTGGTTCGAAGAATCTAGGGGCGGGGGGCTACAATGAGCAGTTCTTC
TRBJ1-2,TRBV21-1,.,.,CASSKVQGNYGYTF,TGTGCCAGCAGCAAAGTACAGGGGAACTATGGCTACACCTTC